This T cell receptor beta chain was documented in a study of blood T cells in healthy people across ages. For the second PCR, which ran for about 6 to 11 cycles, a sample-barcoded 5' primer and a J-beta primer mix were used. Each CDR3 protein is one row after TCRdb ran MiXCR on the 5' RACE reads. Among approximately 580,000 distinct CDR3 sequences listed, 20% to 30% were seen once. This clonotype has just a few counts. This CDR3 contains 13 residues. Germline CDR1 and CDR2: LNHNV and YYDKDF (reference sequence). The trim removed 6 bases at V and 2 bases at J, leaving 2 bases unmatched. The same sample was also studied in work on T cells of mothers and their children. That source adds: Whatever RNA was extracted went entirely into cDNA synthesis, at roughly 1.6 ug per 15 ul. The study obtained over 8 million TCR beta CDR3 reads per mother and 3 million to 3.5 million per child.

The specimen was blood. This clonotype was obtained from a boy younger than 18 in good health. The chain employs TRBV15 and TRBJ2-7, with TRBD2 matching 9 bases. The CDR3 DNA reads as TGTGCCACCAGGACTAGCGGAACCTACGAGCAGTACTTC. This encodes CATRTSGTYEQYF.